This entry lists 20 T cell receptor beta chains sequenced from one sample in a study of blood T cell repertoires in COVID-19. Here immunoSEQ multiplex PCR was the method, and the copy in TCRdb shows in-frame clones only, minus some. The sample has about 120,000 clones, 75% to 90% seen once. Sequencing was carried out using peripheral blood. The receptors derive from a woman in her 70s with acute or convalescent COVID-19.

The rearrangement joins TRBV27 to TRBJ1-1; D not resolved. The CDR3 length is 14 residues. CDR1 is MNHEY and CDR2 is SMNVEV in the germline V gene (reference sequence). Trimming removed 2 bases from V and 0 bases from J, with 7 bases in between. The CDR3 loop reads CASSLRRVNTEAFF. CDR3 nucleotide sequence: TGTGCCAGCAGTTTAAGGAGAGTGAACACTGAAGCTTTCTTT.

In its sample, this clone was seen a few times. The V and J genes are TRBV19 and TRBJ2-3; D is uncertain. There are 14 residues in the CDR3. Per germline, CDR1 LNHDA and CDR2 SQIVND (reference sequence). V lost 11 bases to trimming and J lost 2 bases, with 17 bases between them. This CDR3 reads CASHSRYLTDTQYF. In nucleotides, the CDR3 is TGTGCCTCCCATAGTCGGTATCTCACAGATACGCAGTATTTT.

The genes are TRBV7-2 and TRBJ1-2; a possible D gene is TRBD1 (6 bases). Germline CDR1 reads SGHTA; CDR2 reads FQGNSA. V shed 5 bases and J shed 4 bases, with 11 bases lying between them. CDR3 length: 13 amino acids. The CDR3 sequence is CASSLDRIYGYTF. In nucleotides, the CDR3 is TGTGCCAGCAGCCTCGACAGGATCTATGGCTACACCTTC.

This clone came up once. The chain combines TRBV11-3 with TRBJ2-3, with 9 bases that match TRBD1. The CDR3 loop spans 15 amino acids. Germline CDR1 and CDR2: SGHNT and YENEEA. With 1 base clipped from V and 5 bases from J, the junction kept 4 bases outside the gene matches. CDR3 sequence reads: CASSLAGDRVDTQYF. CDR3 coding DNA: TGTGCCAGCAGCTTAGCAGGGGACAGGGTAGATACGCAGTATTTT.

The V call is TRBV27, the J call TRBJ2-1, with D perhaps TRBD2 (5 bases). Germline V gene sequence: CDR1 MNHEY, CDR2 SMNVEV (reference sequence). The ends were cut back, 3 bases at V and 7 bases at J, with 22 bases in the middle. CDR3 length: 17 residues. The CDR3 spells CASSLLNPLGVLNEQFF. DNA of the CDR3: TGTGCCAGCAGTTTGTTGAACCCTCTCGGGGTCCTAAATGAGCAGTTCTTC.

V gene TRBV19 combines with J gene TRBJ1-5, with 7 bases lining up with TRBD1. Losses at the gene ends were 2 bases for V and 5 bases for J; bases not matched to a gene: 6. The CDR3 spans 15 residues. In germline, CDR1 is LNHDA, CDR2 SQIVND (reference sequence). CDR3 amino acids: CASSISGQAHQPQHF. The CDR3 DNA is TGTGCCAGTAGTATAAGTGGACAGGCCCATCAGCCCCAGCATTTT.

The chain uses TRBV5-5 and TRBJ1-5; 7 bases are a match to TRBD1. This CDR3 is built from 13 residues. Looked up from germline, CDR1 is SGHKS and CDR2 is YYEKEE (reference sequence). Trimming at V came to 5 bases and at J to 6 bases, leaving 5 bases not matched to a gene. The DNA for the CDR3 is TGTGCCAGCAGTAGCCGGGACAGTCAGCCCCAGCATTTT. Amino acids: CASSSRDSQPQHF. The full variable domain, completed using reference TRBV5-5 and TRBJ1-5, is DAGVTQSPTHLIKTRGQQVTLRCSPISGHKSVSWYQQVLGQGPQFIFQYYEKEERGRGNFPDRFSARQFPNYSSELNVNALLLGDSALYLCASSSRDSQPQHFGDGTRLSIL.

This clone is a singleton in its sample. The rearrangement joins TRBV2 to TRBJ1-6; D possibly corresponds to TRBD1 (6 bases). The length of the CDR3 is 14 residues. V lost 7 bases, J lost 6 bases, and 13 bases lay in between. Germline lookup yields CDR1 SNHLY and CDR2 FYNNEI. The CDR3 DNA reads as TGTGCCAGCATGGGACAAAGTAGTAATTCACCCCTCCACTTT. This translates into CASMGQSSNSPLHF.

DNA of the CDR3: TGTGCCTGGTCTCTTGGGCAGGCCAATCAGCCCCAGCATTTT. It codes for CAWSLGQANQPQHF. The chain employs TRBV30 and TRBJ1-5; D is unclear. The ends were cut back, 5 bases at V and 3 bases at J, with 14 bases in the middle. Germline CDR1 and CDR2: GTSNPN and SVGIG (reference sequence). The CDR3 runs 14 residues.

V and J are TRBV30 and TRBJ1-4; 9 positions agree with TRBD1. V lost 2 bases, J lost 7 bases, and 5 bases stayed unmatched. The CDR3 is made up of 14 amino acids. Germline CDR1 and CDR2: GTSNPN and SVGIG (reference sequence). In nucleotides, the CDR3 is TGTGCCTGGAGTCGAGACAGGGGGGGTGAAAAACTGTTTTTT. Translating it yields CAWSRDRGGEKLFF.

V gene TRBV4-1 combines with J gene TRBJ2-2; 9 bases line up with TRBD1. Germline CDR1 is MGHRA and CDR2 is YSYEKL. With V trimmed by 3 bases and J by 4 bases, 3 bases remained unmatched. The CDR3 runs 15 residues. The CDR3 DNA follows: TGCGCCAGCAGCCAGTTACAGGGGGCCACCGGGGAGCTGTTTTTT. Encoded protein: CASSQLQGATGELFF.

As concerns this clone: Other DNA sequences of this sample code for an identical CDR3. The rearrangement uses TRBV19 and TRBJ1-2; D is perhaps TRBD1 (6 bases). The germline CDR1 and CDR2 sequences are LNHDA and SQIVND (reference sequence). V shed 5 bases and J shed 2 bases, with 9 bases lying between them. CDR3 length: 13 amino acids. CDR3 DNA sequence: TGTGCCAGTAGTTCCCAGGGGAACTATGGCTACACCTTC. As protein: CASSSQGNYGYTF. Complete variable domain (other parts from reference TRBV19 and TRBJ1-2): DGGITQSPKYLFRKEGQNVTLSCEQNLNHDAMYWYRQDPGQGLRLIYYSQIVNDFQKGDIAEGYSVSREKKESFPLTVTSAQKNPTAFYLCASSSQGNYGYTFGSGTRLTVV.

The rearrangement uses TRBV19 and TRBJ1-2, with D tentatively TRBD1 (5 bases). CDR1 and CDR2 (germline): LNHDA, SQIVND (reference sequence). Trimming stripped 10 bases from V and 5 bases from J, with 23 bases between. CDR3 size: 15 residues. CDR3 nucleotides: TGTGCCACACACCTCATCGGGGGAATGGGGTATGGCTACACCTTC. This gives the protein CATHLIGGMGYGYTF.

This clone was recorded a few times. The chain is built from TRBV2 and TRBJ2-1, with 13 bases aligning to TRBD2. This CDR3 spans 16 amino acids. Trimming at V came to 1 base and at J to 5 bases, leaving 2 bases not matched to a gene. Germline V gene lookup returns CDR1 SNHLY and CDR2 FYNNEI. This chain's CDR3 is CASSEEGLAGHNEQFF. CDR3 nucleotide sequence: TGTGCCAGCAGTGAAGAGGGACTAGCGGGGCACAATGAGCAGTTCTTC.

This clone was seen only once. The chain couples TRBV5-1 to TRBJ2-1, with TRBD2 matching 8 bases. This CDR3 region has 15 residues. Germline V gene lookup returns CDR1 SGHRS and CDR2 YFSETQ. Germline trimming cut 10 bases from V and 6 bases from J; bases unmatched to any gene: 15. This CDR3 reads CASGAPSGGLNEQFF. DNA of the CDR3: TGCGCCTCAGGGGCGCCAAGCGGGGGCCTCAATGAGCAGTTCTTC.

CDR3 residues: CASTQGWGPKNIQYF. The CDR3 DNA follows: TGTGCCAGCACCCAAGGCTGGGGCCCCAAAAACATTCAGTACTTC. The chain links TRBV6-5 to TRBJ2-4, with D perhaps TRBD1 (5 bases). The CDR3 contains 15 residues. Germline CDR1 reads MNHEY; CDR2 reads SVGAGI. V dropped 7 bases and J dropped 2 bases, with 15 bases sitting between them.

V usage is TRBV14 and J usage is TRBJ2-1; D is possibly TRBD1 (7 bases). Germline V gene sequence: CDR1 SGHDN, CDR2 FVKESK. V lost 1 base and J 1 base, leaving 11 bases between the germline ends. The CDR3 runs to 16 residues. The CDR3 DNA reads TGTGCCAGCAGCCAAGTTCAGGGGGGATCCTACAATGAGCAGTTCTTC. As protein: CASSQVQGGSYNEQFF.

The chain links TRBV6-5 to TRBJ1-2; 8 positions agree with TRBD1. CDR3 size: 15 residues. Trimming took 3 bases from V and 3 from J; bases not matched to a gene: 6. From germline, CDR1 is MNHEY and CDR2 SVGAGI. CDR3 sequence reads: CASSYGSGGDYGYTF. CDR3 nucleotides: TGTGCCAGCAGTTATGGCTCAGGGGGCGACTATGGCTACACCTTC.

The chain couples TRBV7-3 to TRBJ2-2; D is uncertain. V was cut by 2 bases and J by 1 base, with 11 bases left in between. The CDR3 spans 16 residues. From germline, CDR1 is SGHTA and CDR2 FQGTGA. Here the CDR3 DNA reads TGTGCCAGCAGCTTAGGCCCGCTTTTGAACACCGGGGAGCTGTTTTTT. Its protein product is CASSLGPLLNTGELFF.

For the CDR3, the DNA is TGTGCCAGCTCACCGCAGGGGGCGGACTATGGCTACACCTTC. Translation gives CASSPQGADYGYTF. The chain couples TRBV18 to TRBJ1-2; 8 bases are a match to TRBD1. The V gene end was trimmed by 3 bases and the J gene end by 3 bases; junction bases not matched to a gene: 3. CDR1 and CDR2 (germline): KGHSH, LQKENI. The CDR3 sequence is 14 residues long.